This T cell receptor (beta chain) came from a study of OX40 agonist ivuxolimab in advanced cancers. For the study at large: From about 20 to 80 years was the age range, with a mean of roughly 59 years, and around 83% were male. Study-wide findings and caveats: Part of the nonresponder group also had normalized T-cell clonal expansion that was low.

As to this clone: The target antigen is unknown.

Clones were sequenced by immunoSEQ multiplex PCR, and TCRdb holds only the in-frame ones, with some missing. The table records tens of thousands of clones, 89% of them present only once. The sample in question was CD4+ or CD8+ T cells sorted from blood, obtained in a trial of the OX40 agonist ivuxolimab. This sequence originates from an adult with an advanced solid tumor such as melanoma, head and neck, liver or kidney cancer.

DNA of the CDR3: TGTGCCAGCAGCTTTTATCCCGCAACAGATACGCAGTATTTT. Translated: CASSFYPATDTQYF. The rearrangement links TRBV7-6 to TRBJ2-3, with D uncertain. Looked up from germline, CDR1 is SGHVS and CDR2 is FNYEAQ. Trimming left V 3 bases short and J 3 bases short, with 10 bases between. This CDR3 contains 14 residues.